This record covers a single T cell receptor beta chain. It lacks a known antigen. One base away there is no much larger clone; base qualities are not given. These data come from a study of blood T cell repertoires in COVID-19 (dated by TCRdb to about 2020). About the study as a whole: Samples covering the acute and convalescent phases of COVID-19 were provided by collaborators in the United States, Italy and Spain. The material from the prospective study consisted of cDNA or gDNA derived from T cells, B-cell-depleted T cells, or PBMCs. Deeply sampled blood TCRbeta repertoires from subjects exposed to, actively infected with, or recovered from COVID-19 were included in the dataset. The repertoires were released in a freely available public database meant as a resource for research on the immune response to SARS-CoV-2. The samples were drawn from the first 160 participants of the ongoing ImmuneRACE study and from roughly 1,300 subjects provided by 6 global collaborators. The sample metadata nearly always contained a de-identified subject ID, COVID-19 status, age in years and sex. Where available, HLA class I and class II types were taken from metadata supplied by the sample provider and were not determined by assay-based typing.

Whole blood was collected in K2EDTA tubes by collaborating institutions according to the institutions' own protocols. Collaborator samples were shipped for TCRbeta analysis as frozen whole blood, isolated PBMCs, or DNA extracted from either sample type. TCRbeta CDR3 regions were amplified from genomic DNA using the immunoSEQ Assay, a bias-controlled multiplex PCR. The authors processed their data as follows. Within the assay, amplification of reference gene primers was used to estimate how many nucleated cells each sample contained. Sequence reads were collapsed and filtered to measure the absolute abundance of every unique TCRbeta CDR3 rearrangement. For each sample, productive Simpson clonality was calculated by taking the square root of Simpson's diversity index across productive rearrangements. The immuneACCESS repertoire file appears here via TCRdb, limited to in-frame rearrangements. These files lack a portion of the clones; in checked studies, under half of the deficit traces to unresolved V genes, and the cause of the others is not known. That table furnishes V, J and clone size, whereas the DNA furnished D and trimming. This sample comprises roughly 110,000 clones, 80% to 85% of them detected only once. More than 4% of the sample is taken by the ten largest.

Overall study results and their limits: The quantity of clinical and demographic metadata differed by source and by participant and was supplied without curation.

The germline V gene encodes CDR1 MNHNS and CDR2 SASEGT. Germline trimming: 2 bases from V, 5 bases from J; junction bases outside gene matches: 9. The CDR3 starts with the cysteine, ends with the phenylalanine, and has 17 residues. Left in the record is the CDR3 DNA by itself, 51 bases read in frame from the first base. This TCR was sampled from a human donor in a cohort sampled during active COVID-19. The chain is encoded by TRBV6-1 joined to TRBJ2-1; 10 bases in the junction line up with TRBD2. The sequenced sample consisted of peripheral blood. DNA sequence: TGTGCCAGCAGTGAACTGAGCGGGAGGGCCGGGAACAATGAGCAGTTCTTC. The encoded protein is CASSELSGRAGNNEQFF.